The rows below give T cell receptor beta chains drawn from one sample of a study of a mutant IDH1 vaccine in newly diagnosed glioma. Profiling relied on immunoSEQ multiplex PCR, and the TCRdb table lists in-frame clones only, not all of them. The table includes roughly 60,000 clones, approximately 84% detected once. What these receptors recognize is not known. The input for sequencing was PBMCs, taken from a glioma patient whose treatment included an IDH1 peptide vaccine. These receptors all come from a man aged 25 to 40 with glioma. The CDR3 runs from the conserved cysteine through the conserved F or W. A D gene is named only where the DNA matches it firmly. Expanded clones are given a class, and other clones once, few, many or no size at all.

CDR3aa: CASSLTGGSINEQFF; CDR3nt: TGTGCCAGCAGCCTGACAGGGGGCTCTATCAATGAGCAGTTCTTC; v_gene: TRBV7-8; j_gene: TRBJ2-1; d_gene: TRBD1; abundance: .
CDR3aa: CASSTRGLGTEAFF; CDR3nt: TGTGCCAGCAGTACCAGGGGGCTCGGCACTGAAGCTTTCTTT; v_gene: TRBV2; j_gene: TRBJ1-1; d_gene: TRBD1; abundance: few
CDR3aa: CASRGDRYEQYF; CDR3nt: TGTGCCAGCAGGGGCGACAGGTACGAGCAGTACTTC; v_gene: TRBV27; j_gene: TRBJ2-7; d_gene: .; abundance: .
CDR3aa: CASSAPRVQENIQYF; CDR3nt: TGTGCCAGCAGCGCACCGAGGGTCCAAGAAAACATTCAGTACTTC; v_gene: TRBV21-1; j_gene: TRBJ2-4; d_gene: .; abundance: .
CDR3aa: CASSFRQGSAKNIQYF; CDR3nt: TGTGCCAGCAGCTTCCGACAGGGGTCAGCCAAAAACATTCAGTACTTC; v_gene: TRBV5-5; j_gene: TRBJ2-4; d_gene: TRBD1; abundance: .
CDR3aa: CASRFDRVGNTIYF; CDR3nt: TGTGCCAGCAGGTTCGACAGGGTTGGAAACACCATATATTTT; v_gene: TRBV7-2; j_gene: TRBJ1-3; d_gene: TRBD1; abundance: .
CDR3aa: CASSFRIGQINNYGYTF; CDR3nt: TGTGCCAGCAGCTTCCGAATCGGACAAATTAACAACTATGGCTACACCTTC; v_gene: TRBV5-6; j_gene: TRBJ1-2; d_gene: .; abundance: .
CDR3aa: CASSPNRHNQPQHF; CDR3nt: TGTGCCAGCTCACCCAACAGGCACAATCAGCCCCAGCATTTT; v_gene: TRBV18; j_gene: TRBJ1-5; d_gene: .; abundance: .
CDR3aa: CASSPGHVSYEQYF; CDR3nt: TGCGCCAGCAGTCCTGGACACGTCTCCTACGAGCAGTACTTC; v_gene: TRBV4-1; j_gene: TRBJ2-7; d_gene: .; abundance: .
CDR3aa: CASSQGGQGSSYEQYF; CDR3nt: TGTGCCAGCAGCCAGGGAGGACAGGGGAGCTCCTACGAGCAGTACTTC; v_gene: TRBV4-2; j_gene: TRBJ2-7; d_gene: TRBD1; abundance: once
CDR3aa: CASSSRQGGITEAFF; CDR3nt: TGTGCCAGCAGTTCCCGACAGGGCGGGATCACTGAAGCTTTCTTT; v_gene: TRBV27; j_gene: TRBJ1-1; d_gene: TRBD1; abundance: .
CDR3aa: CASSYIAGGQETQYF; CDR3nt: TGTGCCAGCAGTTACATAGCGGGGGGGCAAGAGACCCAGTACTTC; v_gene: TRBV6-5; j_gene: TRBJ2-5; d_gene: TRBD2; abundance: .
CDR3aa: CAWATGYEQFF; CDR3nt: TGTGCCTGGGCGACAGGTTATGAGCAGTTCTTC; v_gene: TRBV30; j_gene: TRBJ2-1; d_gene: .; abundance: once
CDR3aa: CASSRDRGNTIYF; CDR3nt: TGTGCCAGCTCTCGGGACAGGGGAAACACCATATATTTT; v_gene: TRBV18; j_gene: TRBJ1-3; d_gene: TRBD1; abundance: .
CDR3aa: CASSYSSDRGYTF; CDR3nt: TGTGCCAGCAGTTACTCGAGCGACAGGGGCTACACCTTC; v_gene: TRBV6-5; j_gene: TRBJ1-2; d_gene: .; abundance: .
CDR3aa: CASSQADRSSYEQYF; CDR3nt: TGTGCCAGCAGCCAAGCCGACAGGAGCTCCTACGAGCAGTACTTC; v_gene: TRBV4-2; j_gene: TRBJ2-7; d_gene: .; abundance: .
CDR3aa: CASFSEGYGYTF; CDR3nt: TGTGCCAGCTTTTCGGAAGGCTATGGCTACACCTTC; v_gene: TRBV6-5; j_gene: TRBJ1-2; d_gene: .; abundance: .